Listed below are T cell receptor beta chains from one sample, sequenced in a study of blood T cell dynamics during melanoma immunotherapy. Generated by immunoSEQ multiplex PCR, the TCRdb table keeps only in-frame clones and is missing some. The sample comprises roughly 12,000 clones, 70% to 90% of which are singletons, and roughly 6.1% rests with the top ten. Sequenced material: blood, taken from a patient treated with checkpoint blockade. These TCRs come from a human donor with melanoma. The CDR3 runs from the conserved cysteine through the conserved F or W. A D gene is named only where the DNA matches it firmly. A row's size may be missing; if present it is once, few, many or a size class.

>NA|TRBJ2-2|TRBV11-2|NA
CASSSRAGELFF
TGTGCCAGCAGCTCGAGGGCCGGGGAGCTGTTTTTT
>NA|TRBJ2-3|TRBV6-1|NA
CASRRSGYTDTQYF
TGTGCCAGCCGCCGTTCGGGGTACACAGATACGCAGTATTTT
>NA|TRBJ1-4|TRBV6-6|NA
CASSYDIATNEKLFF
TGTGCCAGCAGTTACGATATTGCAACTAATGAAAAACTGTTTTTT
>NA|TRBJ1-4|TRBV19|NA
CASSRRGREKLFF
TGTGCCAGTAGTCGTCGAGGGCGTGAAAAACTGTTTTTT
>NA|TRBJ2-2|TRBV25-1|NA
CASSEWVGGPGELFF
TGTGCCAGCAGTGAATGGGTAGGGGGGCCCGGGGAGCTGTTTTTT
>NA|TRBJ1-3|TRBV9|once
CASSVSGVFSSGNTIYF
TGTGCCAGCAGCGTATCCGGAGTGTTTAGCTCTGGAAACACCATATATTTT
>TRBD1|TRBJ2-1|TRBV5-4|NA
CASSLGGAGGYEQFF
TGTGCCAGCAGCTTGGGGGGTGCAGGGGGCTATGAGCAGTTCTTC
>NA|TRBJ2-5|TRBV6-5|NA
CASSYSRGRGGETQYF
TGTGCCAGCAGTTACTCGAGAGGGCGAGGCGGAGAGACCCAGTACTTC
>NA|TRBJ2-7|TRBV21-1|NA
CASSTRTGHYEQYF
TGTGCCAGCAGCACCCGGACAGGGCACTACGAGCAGTACTTC
>TRBD1|TRBJ1-4|TRBV7-7|NA
CASSLTQGAGEKLFF
TGTGCCAGCAGCCTAACACAGGGGGCTGGTGAAAAACTGTTTTTT
>NA|TRBJ2-7|TRBV6-5|once
CASSYSNSGPQYF
TGTGCCAGCAGTTACTCCAACTCAGGCCCGCAGTACTTC
>TRBD1|TRBJ2-7|TRBV6-5|NA
CASSTTGQGRYEQYF
TGTGCCAGCAGTACGACGGGACAGGGACGCTACGAGCAGTACTTC
>TRBD1|TRBJ1-2|TRBV27|NA
CASSFQGDYGYTF
TGTGCCAGCAGTTTCCAGGGGGACTATGGCTACACCTTC
>TRBD2|TRBJ2-2|TRBV4-1|NA
CASSHHSGGAFRELFF
TGCGCCAGCAGCCATCATAGCGGGGGGGCCTTCCGGGAGCTGTTTTTT
>NA|TRBJ1-1|TRBV9|NA
CASSVSPRHPNTEAFF
TGTGCCAGCAGCGTAAGCCCCCGACATCCGAACACTGAAGCTTTCTTT
>TRBD1|TRBJ2-1|TRBV11-3|NA
CASSGSGQYNEQFF
TGTGCCAGCAGCGGATCGGGACAGTACAATGAGCAGTTCTTC
>NA|TRBJ2-1|TRBV18|NA
CASSREHPTYNEQFF
TGTGCCAGCTCACGAGAGCATCCGACCTACAATGAGCAGTTCTTC
>NA|TRBJ1-6|TRBV11-2|NA
CASSFDRLYLHF
TGTGCCAGCAGCTTTGACCGCTTATACCTCCACTTT
>NA|TRBJ1-3|TRBV27|NA
CASSNDGNTIYF
TGTGCCAGCAGTAACGATGGAAACACCATATATTTT
>TRBD1|TRBJ1-1|TRBV2|NA
CASRGQWNTEAFF
TGTGCCAGCAGGGGACAGTGGAACACTGAAGCTTTCTTT
>NA|TRBJ2-5|TRBV19|NA
CASSNEVRQETQYF
TGTGCCAGTAGTAATGAGGTTCGACAAGAGACCCAGTACTTC
>NA|TRBJ2-6|TRBV7-6|NA
CASSLLVGSRSNVLTF
TGTGCCAGCAGCCTCCTAGTAGGGTCGAGATCCAACGTCCTGACTTTC
>NA|TRBJ1-2|TRBV4-3|once
CASSQGTFERGDGYTF
TGCGCCAGCAGCCAAGGGACTTTCGAGAGGGGAGATGGCTACACCTTC
>NA|TRBJ2-5|TRBV30|NA
CAWSVGGRETQYF
TGTGCCTGGAGTGTAGGAGGGCGAGAGACCCAGTACTTC
>NA|TRBJ1-1|TRBV5-1|NA
CASSFGSGFEAFF
TGCGCCAGCAGCTTTGGTTCGGGGTTTGAAGCTTTCTTT
>TRBD2|TRBJ2-3|TRBV10-3|NA
CAIRGGTSGGTDTQYF
TGTGCCATCAGGGGCGGGACTAGCGGGGGCACAGATACGCAGTATTTT
>TRBD1|TRBJ2-2|TRBV18|NA
CASSRGTGKTGELFF
TGTGCCAGCTCACGGGGGACAGGCAAAACCGGGGAGCTGTTTTTT
>TRBD1|TRBJ1-2|TRBV29-1|NA
CSVEGDRTGNYGYTF
TGCAGCGTTGAAGGAGATCGGACAGGGAACTATGGCTACACCTTC
>TRBD1|TRBJ1-4|TRBV18|NA
CASSRQGREKLFF
TGTGCCAGCTCACGACAGGGGAGGGAAAAACTGTTTTTT
>NA|TRBJ1-1|TRBV14|NA
CASSQGRTYTEAFF
TGTGCCAGCAGCCAAGGACGGACGTACACTGAAGCTTTCTTT
>NA|TRBJ1-4|TRBV6-5|once
CASSYLTNEKLFF
TGTGCCAGCAGTTACCTCACTAATGAAAAACTGTTTTTT
>NA|TRBJ1-1|TRBV6-5|few
CASSYNRQNTEAFF
TGTGCCAGCAGTTATAACAGACAGAACACTGAAGCTTTCTTT
>NA|TRBJ2-5|TRBV18|NA
CASSPRGPQETQYF
TGTGCCAGCTCACCACGGGGGCCCCAAGAGACCCAGTACTTC
>NA|TRBJ2-2|TRBV10-1|NA
CASRVYRDTGELFF
TGCGCCAGCAGAGTCTACAGGGACACCGGGGAGCTGTTTTTT
>NA|TRBJ2-5|TRBV7-2|NA
CASSLRRGQETQYF
TGTGCCAGCAGCCTACGGAGGGGCCAAGAGACCCAGTACTTC
>NA|TRBJ1-2|TRBV6-6|NA
CASTRGGGITNYGYTF
TGTGCCAGCACTCGGGGAGGGGGGATAACTAACTATGGCTACACCTTC
>TRBD1|TRBJ1-2|TRBV7-2|NA
CASSLGGGDRWDYTF
TGTGCCAGCAGCTTAGGGGGAGGGGACAGATGGGACTACACCTTC
>NA|TRBJ1-1|TRBV19|NA
CASTPAVLNTEAFF
TGTGCCAGTACCCCGGCAGTTTTGAACACTGAAGCTTTCTTT